This TCR beta chain was sequenced for a study of T cell repertoires in cytomegalovirus infection. CDR1 LNHDA and CDR2 SQIVND come from the germline V gene (reference sequence). The V and J ends lost 5 bases and 0 bases respectively, with 8 bases between them. CDR3 length: 14 residues. One entry per CDR3 protein results from TCRdb running MiXCR on the reads. The data hold 150,000 to 200,000 distinct CDR3 sequences, with approximately 19% observed a single time. Sequencing used PBMCs. This rearrangement joins TRBV19 to TRBJ1-5; no clear D. This clonotype was obtained from a human donor in good health (CMV status not recorded). Some clones in this sample may be carry-over from other donors' samples. The CDR3 spells CASSSRNSNQPQHF. In DNA form, the CDR3 reads TGTGCCAGTAGTTCCAGAAATAGCAATCAGCCCCAGCATTTT.